The clone carrying this T cell receptor beta chain was picked up many times. The TCRbeta library incorporated unique molecular identifiers. TCRdb reprocessed the PCR reads with MiXCR, giving one entry per CDR3 protein. The data contain roughly 89,000 distinct CDR3 sequences, 9% to 15% of them singletons. This specimen comes from a study of T-cell reconstitution after alpha-beta-depleted transplantation in children. This TCR was sampled from a human donor who donated a stem cell graft to a child with inherited bone marrow failure. The sequencing used PBMCs from the stem cell graft donor, collected from the stem cell graft.

The CDR3 region has the DNA TGTGCCAGCAGTGGGGGGGACAGGGGTCACTACAATGAGCAGTTCTTC. As protein: CASSGGDRGHYNEQFF. The chain couples TRBV12-3 or TRBV12-4 to TRBJ2-1; 10 bases line up with TRBD1. V dropped 5 bases and J dropped 3; count of bases not matched to a gene: 7. The CDR3 is 16 amino acids.